Below, 16 T cell receptor beta chains from the same sample are listed, as sequenced in a study of shared clonotypes between healthy human individuals. Data came from immunoSEQ multiplex PCR; TCRdb stores just in-frame clones and leaves some out. The sample records about 1.1 million clones, 70% to 85% being singletons. The sequencing sample was made of memory CD4+ T cells from PBMCs. The subset: CD45RA-negative fraction. The source is a young man in good health. Some clones in this sample may be carry-over from other donors' samples.

This clone was detected ten times or more. The chain recombines TRBV30 with TRBJ1-2; tentatively, D is TRBD1 (5 bases). Germline V gene data show CDR1 as GTSNPN and CDR2 as SVGIG (reference sequence). The CDR3 has 12 residues. V dropped 4 bases and J dropped 8 bases, with 14 bases sitting between them. In DNA, the CDR3 is TGTGCCTGGACCAACGGGGGTGTCGGCTACACCTTC. As protein: CAWTNGGVGYTF.

The rearrangement links TRBV5-1 to TRBJ1-3, with unresolved D. The CDR3 is 15 residues long. CDR1 and CDR2 from the germline V gene are SGHRS and YFSETQ. The V end lost 0 bases, the J end lost 0 bases, and 7 bases lay between the germline ends. The CDR3 loop reads CASSLEGHSGNTIYF. CDR3 DNA sequence: TGCGCCAGCAGCTTGGAGGGCCACTCTGGAAACACCATATATTTT.

This chain links TRBV7-9 with TRBJ2-1; 12 bases map to TRBD2. Unmatched junction bases numbered 5, after V lost 5 bases and J lost 0 bases. The CDR3 covers 17 residues. In germline, CDR1 is SEHNR, CDR2 FQNEAQ (reference sequence). CDR3 amino acids: CASSGGLAGTSYNEQFF. The CDR3 DNA is TGTGCCAGCAGCGGGGGACTAGCGGGCACCTCCTACAATGAGCAGTTCTTC.

About this clone itself: Other DNA sequences in the same sample also yield this CDR3. The V gene is TRBV7-2, the J gene TRBJ2-7; D remains unclear. CDR1 is SGHTA, CDR2 FQGNSA, per germline. This CDR3 is built from 11 residues. V gave up 0 bases and J gave up 6 bases, with 3 bases separating them. In DNA form, the CDR3 reads TGTGCCAGCAGCTTAGCGGCCGAGCAGTACTTC. Its translation is CASSLAAEQYF. Full variable domain (remainder filled in from reference TRBV7-2 and TRBJ2-7): GAGVSQSPSNKVTEKGKDVELRCDPISGHTALYWYRQSLGQGLEFLIYFQGNSAPDKSGLPSDRFSAERTGGSVSTLTIQRTQQEDSAVYLCASSLAAEQYFGPGTRLTVT.

The chain combines TRBV9 with TRBJ2-2, with a possible D match to TRBD2 (5 bases). Trimming took 4 bases from V and 4 from J, leaving 14 bases between them. The CDR3 has 15 amino acids. The germline V gene encodes CDR1 SGDLS and CDR2 YYNGEE. The CDR3 is CASSSDSSGTGELFF. CDR3 bases: TGTGCCAGCAGCTCGGACTCATCGGGCACCGGGGAGCTGTTTTTT.

The rearrangement links TRBV28 to TRBJ1-4, with TRBD1 matching 7 bases. CDR1 and CDR2 (germline): MDHEN, SYDVKM. V was clipped by 8 bases and J by 0 bases; unmatched bases: 6. The CDR3 consists of 15 residues. CDR3 loop: CASGNTGATNEKLFF. The CDR3 coding sequence is TGTGCCAGCGGAAACACAGGGGCAACTAATGAAAAACTGTTTTTT.

This CDR3 is CASRGRDIGRNTIYF. Here the CDR3 DNA reads TGTGCCAGCAGAGGGCGGGACATAGGCCGCAACACCATATATTTT. The V and J genes are TRBV6-5 and TRBJ1-3; D might be TRBD1 (6 bases). The CDR3 sequence is 15 residues long. V was shortened by 6 bases and J by 7 bases, with 19 bases between the two germline ends. Germline CDR1 and CDR2: MNHEY and SVGAGI.

The V gene is TRBV10-1, the J gene TRBJ1-4; D remains unclear. Germline CDR1 and CDR2: WNHNN and SYGVQD (reference sequence). CDR3 length: 13 residues. The V end lost 5 bases, the J end lost 2 bases, and 6 bases lay between the germline ends. The CDR3 nucleotides are TGCGCCAGCAGTTACGGCACTAATGAAAAACTGTTTTTT. Amino acid sequence: CASSYGTNEKLFF.

CDR3 loop: CASSLGHQNTEAFF. CDR3 in DNA: TGTGCCAGCAGTTTGGGACACCAGAACACTGAAGCTTTCTTT. The V gene is TRBV28, the J gene TRBJ1-1; D is possibly TRBD1 (6 bases). Germline V gives CDR1 MDHEN, CDR2 SYDVKM. The germline V and J ends were trimmed by 3 bases and 1 base, with 9 bases remaining between them. The CDR3 runs 14 residues.

This chain connects TRBV29-1 to TRBJ1-2, with a possible D match to TRBD1 (6 bases). V lost 6 bases to trimming and J lost 4 bases, with 15 bases between them. This CDR3 is built from 13 residues. Germline-derived CDR1 and CDR2 are SQVTM and ANQGSEA. CDR3 residues: CSVDPQGTYGYTF. The DNA for the CDR3 is TGCAGCGTCGACCCACAGGGAACCTATGGCTACACCTTC.

This clone has only a few counts. This chain joins TRBV28 and TRBJ1-6; D is undetermined. This CDR3 has 12 residues. Germline assignment: CDR1 MDHEN and CDR2 SYDVKM. Between the trimmed V and J ends, which lost 5 bases and 7 bases, there was a span of 6 bases. The CDR3 region has the DNA TGTGCCAGCAGTCCGAAAAATTCACCCCTCCACTTT. This translates into CASSPKNSPLHF.

The chain has TRBV4-1 and TRBJ2-7; D is uncertain. The V gene's germline CDR1 is MGHRA and CDR2 YSYEKL. V was clipped by 1 base and J by 2 bases, with 12 bases between them. This CDR3 is 15 amino acids long. CDR3 nucleotide sequence: TGCGCCAGCAGCCAAGCGACGACCCGGACCTACGAGCAGTACTTC. This translates into CASSQATTRTYEQYF.

The chain is built from TRBV6-5 and TRBJ2-1; D gene uncertain. The CDR3 has 15 amino acids. V was cut by 4 bases and J by 4 bases, with 14 bases left in between. CDR1 is MNHEY and CDR2 is SVGAGI in the germline V gene. CDR3 loop: CASSFTAQSYNEQFF. The CDR3 DNA reads TGTGCCAGCAGTTTCACCGCGCAATCTTACAATGAGCAGTTCTTC.

This clone occurred a few times. The rearrangement uses TRBV6-4 and TRBJ2-2, with unresolved D. Germline V gene sequence: CDR1 MRHNA, CDR2 SNTAGT. The V end was cut by 5 bases, the J end by 2 bases, with 9 bases between. This CDR3 contains 14 residues. The CDR3 DNA is TGTGCCAGCAGTCGATCGGCCAACACCGGGGAGCTGTTTTTT. It is translated as CASSRSANTGELFF.

Worth noting for this clone: Other DNA sequences in this sample translate to the same CDR3. The chain recombines TRBV19 with TRBJ1-2, with D possibly matching TRBD1 (5 bases). Germline CDR1 and CDR2: LNHDA and SQIVND (reference sequence). The V gene lost 3 bases and the J gene lost 4 bases, with 12 bases spanning the gap. CDR3 length: 14 residues. The CDR3 loop reads CASSIGGAPYGYTF. The CDR3 DNA reads as TGTGCCAGTAGTATTGGAGGGGCACCCTATGGCTACACCTTC.

In its sample, this clone was seen many times. CDR3 bases: TGTGCCAGCAGCTCGAGACTAGCGGGGGTTTACAATGAGCAGTTCTTC. This translates into CASSSRLAGVYNEQFF. The chain carries TRBV7-8 and TRBJ2-1; 12 positions match TRBD2. From germline, CDR1 is SGHVS and CDR2 FQNEAQ. The CDR3 loop spans 16 amino acids. J was trimmed by 4 bases and V by 4 bases; bases with no gene match: 5.